This TCR beta chain appears in the sequencing data of a study of Ad26.COV2.S vaccination and SARS-CoV-2 variants. Regarding treatment: around 19 received Ad26.COV2.S at low or high dose, single or two shots; roughly five received placebo; per-sample allocation not given. Material that was analyzed had been drawn on day 63 after the first vaccine or placebo injection. A Boston donor was an adult aged 18-55 years. The vaccine delivered Wuhan-strain SARS-CoV-2 spike through an Ad26 vector. This clone came up once. V was pared by 1 base and J by 2 bases, with 6 bases between. The CDR3 sequence is 13 residues long. Germline CDR1 and CDR2: GTSNPN and SVGIG (reference sequence). Sequenced by immunoSEQ multiplex PCR; TCRdb stores in-frame clones only, minus some. The sample consists of over 250,000 clones, around 87% of them appearing once.

The source of this sequence is a person aged 18-60 years who received the Ad26.COV2.S COVID-19 vaccine or a placebo. The source was peripheral blood, collected in a trial of Ad26.COV2.S vaccine versus placebo. The chain employs TRBV30 and TRBJ1-3; TRBD1 might be the D (6 bases). The CDR3 coding sequence is TGTGCCTGGAGTGCAGGGGCTGGAAACACCATATATTTT. It specifies CAWSAGAGNTIYF. The full variable domain, its missing parts supplied by reference TRBV30 and TRBJ1-3, is SQTIHQWPATLVQPVGSPLSLECTVEGTSNPNLYWYRQAAGRGLQLLFYSVGIGQISSEVPQNLSASRPQDRQFILSSKKLLLSDSGFYLCAWSAGAGNTIYFGEGSWLTVV.